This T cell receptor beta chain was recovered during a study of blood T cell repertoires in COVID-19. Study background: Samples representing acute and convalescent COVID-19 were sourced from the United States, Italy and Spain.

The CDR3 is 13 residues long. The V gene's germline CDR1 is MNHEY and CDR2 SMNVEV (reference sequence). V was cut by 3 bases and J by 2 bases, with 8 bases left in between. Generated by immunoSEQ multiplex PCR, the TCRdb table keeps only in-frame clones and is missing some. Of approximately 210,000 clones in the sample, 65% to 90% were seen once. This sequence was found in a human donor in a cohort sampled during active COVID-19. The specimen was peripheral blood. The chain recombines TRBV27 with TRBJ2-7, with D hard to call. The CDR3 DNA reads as TGTGCCAGCAGTTTGAACAGAGCCTACGAGCAGTACTTC. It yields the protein CASSLNRAYEQYF.